Listed below are T cell receptor beta chains from one sample, sequenced in a study of blood T cell repertoires in COVID-19. The data were produced by immunoSEQ multiplex PCR, yet TCRdb's version contains in-frame clones alone and is incomplete. In the table there are 100,000 to 150,000 clones, about four fifths of which are singletons. The sample was peripheral blood. The receptors derive from a man aged 35-49 years with active or convalescent COVID-19. CDR3s include the opening cysteine and the closing phenylalanine or tryptophan. D genes are given only for firm matches. Expanded clones get a size class; other rows say once, few or many, or leave the size out.

clone size,D gene,V gene,J gene,CDR3 DNA,CDR3 protein
.,.,TRBV29-1,TRBJ2-3,TGCAGCGTTGAAAAGGACCTCAAGGGGGATACGCAGTATTTT,CSVEKDLKGDTQYF
.,.,TRBV5-1,TRBJ2-1,TGCGCCAGCAGCCTGGGGGGGCCGATTTCCTACAATGAGCAGTTCTTC,CASSLGGPISYNEQFF
.,.,TRBV7-2,TRBJ1-2,TGTGCCAGCAGCTTAGGCCCCCAGGATGGCTACACCTTC,CASSLGPQDGYTF
.,TRBD2,TRBV4-1,TRBJ2-1,TGCGCCAGCAGCCAGGTTGGCCTAGCGGGAACTCAGCAGTTCTTC,CASSQVGLAGTQQFF
.,.,TRBV7-2,TRBJ1-5,TGTGCCAGCAGCTTGGTCAGGGCCGGAAATCAGCCCCAGCATTTT,CASSLVRAGNQPQHF
.,.,TRBV11-3,TRBJ2-7,TGTGCCAGCAGCTTAGGGGACATTCTCGAGCAGTACTTC,CASSLGDILEQYF
.,TRBD1,TRBV6-5,TRBJ1-3,TGTGCCAGCAGTTTAGACAGGGGAAGTGGAAACACCATATATTTT,CASSLDRGSGNTIYF
.,.,TRBV2,TRBJ2-7,TGTGCCAGCCGACCGGAGTCCTACGAGCAGTACTTC,CASRPESYEQYF
.,.,TRBV4-2,TRBJ1-2,TGTGCCAGCAGCTCCCAAGCCCTCACTGACTTTAACTATGGCTACACCTTC,CASSSQALTDFNYGYTF
.,TRBD1,TRBV27,TRBJ2-7,TGTGCCAGCAGGCCGCAGGGGGCCTACGAGCAGTACTTC,CASRPQGAYEQYF
.,.,TRBV11-3,TRBJ1-1,TGTGCCAGCAGCCGGGTAGGATCTGATAGGGGTACTGAAGCTTTCTTT,CASSRVGSDRGTEAFF
.,TRBD1,TRBV12-5,TRBJ1-1,TGTGCTAGTGGTCAAAGGACAGGGTTCGGCACTGAAGCTTTCTTT,CASGQRTGFGTEAFF
.,TRBD1,TRBV24-1,TRBJ1-2,TGTGCCACCAGTGACGGGACAGGGGCCGGCTACACCTTC,CATSDGTGAGYTF
.,TRBD2,TRBV5-4,TRBJ2-7,TGTGCCAGCAGCTTGGAAACTAGCGGGGGGGTAAAGCAGTACTTC,CASSLETSGGVKQYF
.,.,TRBV6-1,TRBJ2-5,TGTGCCAGCAGTGAAGGAGGGCCAGGCGAGACCCAGTACTTC,CASSEGGPGETQYF
.,TRBD1,TRBV2,TRBJ2-5,TGTGCCAGCAGTGAACGGGACAGGTTCGGAGAGACCCAGTACTTC,CASSERDRFGETQYF
.,.,TRBV20-1,TRBJ2-7,TGCAGTGCTAGAGATGCGCCTGAGCAGTACTTC,CSARDAPEQYF
.,.,TRBV10-2,TRBJ2-1,TGCGCCAGCAGTGAGTCTAGAGGGGGATACAATGAGCAGTTCTTC,CASSESRGGYNEQFF
many,.,TRBV27,TRBJ1-6,TGTGCCAGCAGTTCTACAGGGTATAATTCACCCCTCCACTTT,CASSSTGYNSPLHF
.,.,TRBV7-9,TRBJ2-2,TGTGCCAGCAGCTTCGGGACAACGAACACCGGGGAGCTGTTTTTT,CASSFGTTNTGELFF
.,.,TRBV24-1,TRBJ2-1,TGTGCCACCAGTGATCAATTTCCTCGCCAGGGGGGTAATGAGCAGTTCTTC,CATSDQFPRQGGNEQFF
.,TRBD1,TRBV5-1,TRBJ1-2,TGCGCCAGCAGCCCAGTCGGGGACAGGGGGACTTATGGCTACACCTTC,CASSPVGDRGTYGYTF
.,.,TRBV7-3,TRBJ2-2,TGTGCCAGCGGGCCCCTCCTCACCGGGGAGCTGTTTTTT,CASGPLLTGELFF
.,.,TRBV6-5,TRBJ1-3,TGTGCCAGCACCCTGACAGATATCTCTGGAAACACCATATATTTT,CASTLTDISGNTIYF
.,TRBD1,TRBV6-2/TRBV6-3,TRBJ1-4,TGTGCCAGCAGTTACCCACAGGGGACAGGTGGGAAACTGTTTTTT,CASSYPQGTGGKLFF
.,TRBD1,TRBV5-6,TRBJ1-4,TGTGCCAGCAGCGAGGGACAGGGCGGCGAAAAACTGTTTTTT,CASSEGQGGEKLFF